The clone carrying this T cell receptor (beta chain) was seen a few times. Its antigen remains unidentified. 13 Jbeta primers and 60 Vbeta primers were used for the PCR. Assay: immunoSEQ multiplex PCR; the TCRdb copy retains only in-frame clones and omits some. Among roughly 98,000 clones listed, 60% to 75% were seen once. This sample is part of a study of cytomegalovirus exposure and HLA in healthy donors. The germline V gene encodes CDR1 MDHEN and CDR2 SYDVKM. This CDR3 contains 15 residues. The V and J ends lost 2 bases and 3 bases, in that order; junction bases with no gene match: 3. General study findings and limits: Rare TCR sequences dominated, though some public TCRs recurred in many donors.

This TCR derives from an older woman in good health and CMV-seropositive. V usage is TRBV28 and J usage is TRBJ2-2; 7 nucleotides agree with TRBD2. The sequencing input was PBMCs. CDR3 protein: CASSLPAGHTGELFF. The CDR3 nucleotides are TGTGCCAGCAGTTTACCAGCGGGACACACCGGGGAGCTGTTTTTT.